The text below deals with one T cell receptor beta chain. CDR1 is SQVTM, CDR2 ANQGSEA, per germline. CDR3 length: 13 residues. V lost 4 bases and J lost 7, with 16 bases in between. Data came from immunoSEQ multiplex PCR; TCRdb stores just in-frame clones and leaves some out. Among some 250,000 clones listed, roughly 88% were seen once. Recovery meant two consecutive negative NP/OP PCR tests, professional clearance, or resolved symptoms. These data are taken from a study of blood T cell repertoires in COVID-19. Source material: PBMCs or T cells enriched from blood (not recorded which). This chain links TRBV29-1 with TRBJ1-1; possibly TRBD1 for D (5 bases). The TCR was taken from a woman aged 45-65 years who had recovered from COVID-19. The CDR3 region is CSVVGARHGEAFF. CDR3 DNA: TGCAGCGTTGTTGGGGCGCGTCATGGTGAAGCTTTCTTT.